This TCR beta chain was recorded in a study of PD-L1 blockade in urothelial cancer. General study results and limits: Below-median pretreatment blood TCR clonality was associated with improved progression-free and overall survival.

The V and J ends lost 4 bases and 0 bases respectively, with 7 bases between them. CDR1 SGHKS and CDR2 YYEKEE come from the germline V gene (reference sequence). The CDR3 consists of 13 residues. Of note for this clone: The antigen is undetermined.

TCRdb's copy holds only in-frame clones and misses some; the assay was immunoSEQ multiplex PCR. The repertoire holds some 41,000 clones, 88% seen once, with roughly 13% in the top ten. The V and J genes are TRBV5-5 and TRBJ1-1; no clear D gene. The sample in question was PBMCs, obtained around atezolizumab (anti-PD-L1) treatment. This clonotype originated in a woman aged 55 to 70 with urothelial cancer. CDR3 in amino acids: CASSPFLNTEAFF. In DNA, the CDR3 is TGTGCCAGCAGCCCCTTTCTGAACACTGAAGCTTTCTTT.